These 18 T cell receptor beta chains share one sample of origin, sequenced in a study of blood T cells in healthy people across ages. Through a sample-barcoded 5' primer and a J-beta primer mix, a second PCR was run for roughly 6 to 11 cycles. MiXCR was run by TCRdb on the 5' RACE reads, yielding one entry per CDR3 protein. The data show fewer than 800,000 distinct CDR3 sequences, around 21% seen once. The sequencing sample was made of blood. The receptors originated from a man between 70 and 80 years old in good health.

This sequence joins TRBV20-1 and TRBJ2-5; no reliable D call. The V and J ends lost 4 bases and 3 bases respectively, with 6 bases between them. Germline V gives CDR1 DFQATT, CDR2 SNEGSKA (reference sequence). The CDR3 totals 11 residues. Written as DNA, the CDR3 is TGCAGTGCTAAGTGGGAAGAGACCCAGTACTTC. Protein product: CSAKWEETQYF.

The CDR3 reads CASSPLTASGYNEQFF. CDR3 coding DNA: TGTGCCAGCAGTCCCCTGACCGCTAGCGGTTACAATGAGCAGTTCTTC. The chain has TRBV6-1 and TRBJ2-5; 7 bases agree with TRBD2. The last part of the DNA fits TRBJ2-1 better; the J call may be wrong. Looked up from germline, CDR1 is MNHNS and CDR2 is SASEGT. The CDR3 has 16 residues.

The rearrangement uses TRBV7-3 and TRBJ2-1, with D possibly being TRBD1 or TRBD2 (7 bases each). Per germline, CDR1 SGHTA and CDR2 FQGTGA. The CDR3 length is 15 residues. Trimming pared 7 bases from V and 0 bases from J, leaving 13 bases between. The CDR3 sequence: CASNSGGGSYNEQFF. The DNA for the CDR3 is TGTGCCAGCAACTCAGGGGGGGGCTCCTACAATGAGCAGTTCTTC.

The chain is built from TRBV21-1 and TRBJ2-4; the D call in the table, TRBD1, was not verified against the DNA. TRBV21-1 is classified as a pseudogene. The CDR3 length is 19 residues. The DNA for the CDR3 is TGTGCCAGCAGCAAAGACGGGACAGGGCGGGAGGTGGCCAAAAACATTCAGTACTTC. This sequence encodes CASSKDGTGREVAKNIQYF.

A word on this clonotype: A much larger clone lies one base from this, so it may be a read error. The genes are TRBV28 and TRBJ2-5; D gene ambiguous. Germline loops: CDR1 MDHEN, CDR2 SYDVKM. The CDR3 has 14 amino acids. V shed 2 bases and J shed 0 bases, with 7 bases lying between them. The CDR3 region is CASSLDLDQETQYF. CDR3 nucleotide sequence: TGTGCCAGCAGTTTAGACCTGGACCAAGAGACCCAGTACTTC.

This clonotype appeared many times. The rearrangement links TRBV6-2 or TRBV6-3 to TRBJ1-2, with D possibly TRBD1 on 5 matching bases. In germline, CDR1 is MNHEY, CDR2 SVGEGT. V dropped 8 bases and J dropped 3 bases, with 10 bases sitting between them. This CDR3 contains 12 residues. This chain's CDR3 is CASGETDYGYTF. CDR3 sequence (DNA): TGTGCCAGCGGCGAGACAGACTATGGCTACACCTTC.

This chain uses TRBV6-1 with TRBJ1-4; D may be TRBD1 (5 bases). This CDR3 region has 15 residues. V lost 0 bases and J lost 7, with 12 bases in between. CDR1 MNHNS and CDR2 SASEGT come from the germline V gene. The DNA for the CDR3 is TGTGCCAGCAGTGAAGCGCCGGGGCTGGGTGAAAAACTGTTTTTT. Translating it yields CASSEAPGLGEKLFF.

The chain joins TRBV2 to TRBJ2-2, with 9 positions matching TRBD2. V lost 7 bases to trimming and J lost 6 bases; unmatched junction nucleotides: 6. The CDR3 has 14 amino acids. Germline-derived CDR1 and CDR2 are SNHLY and FYNNEI. For the CDR3, the DNA is TGTGCCAGCATTCCGGGACTAGCCTCCGGGGAGCTGTTTTTT. Its protein is CASIPGLASGELFF.

The V gene is TRBV7-2, the J gene TRBJ2-3; D remains ambiguous. The CDR3 loop spans 16 amino acids. V was pared by 2 bases and J by 0 bases, with 12 bases between. Germline CDR1 reads SGHTA; CDR2 reads FQGNSA. For the CDR3, the DNA is TGTGCCAGCAGCTTAAGGCAGACCCTTAGCACAGATACGCAGTATTTT. Its translation: CASSLRQTLSTDTQYF.

The V and J genes are TRBV7-2 and TRBJ2-7; unclear D gene. The V gene lost 2 bases and the J gene lost 2 bases, with 16 bases spanning the gap. Germline assignment: CDR1 SGHTA and CDR2 FQGNSA. There are 16 residues in the CDR3. The CDR3 bases are TGTGCCAGCAGCTTAAGGGTCCTCCAGGTACCCTACGAGCAGTACTTC. Its translation is CASSLRVLQVPYEQYF.

The chain carries TRBV6-2 or TRBV6-3 and TRBJ1-2; D remains unclear. The V gene's germline CDR1 is MNHEY and CDR2 SVGEGT. The CDR3 totals 12 residues. With 0 bases removed from V and 8 bases from J, the gap between germline ends came to 7 bases. The chain's CDR3 is CASSYSGNGYTF. The CDR3 region has the DNA TGTGCCAGCAGTTACTCGGGTAACGGCTACACCTTC.

The CDR3 nucleotides read TGCAGTGCTATGAAGGGTCGGCAGCGTGGCGAGCAGTACTTC. It codes for CSAMKGRQRGEQYF. This chain connects TRBV20-1 to TRBJ2-5; D is unresolved. TRBJ2-7 explains the end of the DNA better; the J call may be wrong. The germline gives CDR1 DFQATT, CDR2 SNEGSKA (reference sequence). CDR3 size: 14 residues.

The genes are TRBV4-1 and TRBJ2-7; D possibly corresponds to TRBD2 (6 bases). CDR1 is MGHRA and CDR2 is YSYEKL in the germline V gene. CDR3 size: 14 residues. Trimming shortened V by 0 bases and J by 7 bases, and 13 bases separated the two germline ends. The CDR3 protein is CASSQDPLGREQYF. CDR3 nucleotides: TGCGCCAGCAGCCAAGACCCGCTGGGGAGGGAGCAGTACTTC.

V is TRBV25-1 and J is TRBJ1-1; no clear D. Trimming left V 4 bases short and J 0 bases short, with 15 bases between. This CDR3 is 16 amino acids long. Per the germline V gene, CDR1 is MGHDK and CDR2 is SYGVNS. CDR3 coding DNA: TGTGCCAGCAGTGGATGGGGATTAGGGATGAACACTGAAGCTTTCTTT. It yields the protein CASSGWGLGMNTEAFF.

The CDR3 region is CSARAQTGNTIYF. CDR3 nucleotides: TGCAGTGCTAGAGCCCAGACGGGAAACACCATATATTTT. The V gene is TRBV20-1, the J gene TRBJ1-3; D not certain. The CDR3 length is 13 residues. The germline V gene encodes CDR1 DFQATT and CDR2 SNEGSKA (reference sequence). V dropped 1 base and J dropped 4 bases, with 8 bases sitting between them.

This clonotype was picked up many times. The J gene is TRBJ1-2, the V gene TRBV5-5, with D tentatively TRBD1 (5 bases). V was pared by 4 bases and J by 4 bases, with 11 bases between. Germline V lookup: CDR1 SGHKS, CDR2 YYEKEE (reference sequence). There are 13 residues in the CDR3. The CDR3 is CASSPGGSYGYTF. The CDR3 coding sequence is TGTGCCAGCAGCCCCGGGGGATCCTATGGCTACACCTTC.

V usage is TRBV4-3 and J usage is TRBJ2-3; 8 nucleotides agree with TRBD2. Germline loops: CDR1 LGHNA, CDR2 YSLEER. CDR3 length: 16 amino acids. The V and J ends lost 2 bases and 2 bases, in that order; junction bases with no gene match: 6. This CDR3 is CASSQQAGVYTDTQYF. The CDR3, as DNA: TGCGCCAGCAGCCAACAAGCGGGAGTTTACACAGATACGCAGTATTTT.

This clonotype was recorded a few times. The rearrangement joins TRBV28 to TRBJ1-1; 9 bases are shared with TRBD1. The length of the CDR3 is 14 residues. V trimming: 6 bases; J trimming: 5 bases; junction bases outside the gene matches: 7. CDR1 is MDHEN, CDR2 SYDVKM, per germline. The CDR3 region is CASRAGQGWTEAFF. In nucleotides, the CDR3 is TGTGCCAGCAGAGCCGGACAGGGGTGGACTGAAGCTTTCTTT.